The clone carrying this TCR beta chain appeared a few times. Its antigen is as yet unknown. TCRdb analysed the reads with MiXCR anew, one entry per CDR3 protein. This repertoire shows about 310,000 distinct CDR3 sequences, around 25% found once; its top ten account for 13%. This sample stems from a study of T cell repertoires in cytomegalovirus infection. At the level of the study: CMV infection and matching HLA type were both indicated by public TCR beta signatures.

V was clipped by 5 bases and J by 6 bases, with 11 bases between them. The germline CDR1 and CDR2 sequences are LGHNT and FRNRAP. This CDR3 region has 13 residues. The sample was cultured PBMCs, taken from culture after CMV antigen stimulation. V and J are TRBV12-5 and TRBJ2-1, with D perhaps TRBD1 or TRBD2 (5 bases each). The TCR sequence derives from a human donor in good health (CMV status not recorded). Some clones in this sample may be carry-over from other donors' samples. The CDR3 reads CASGPSRGNEQFF. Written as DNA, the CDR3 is TGTGCTAGTGGTCCCTCGAGGGGCAATGAGCAGTTCTTC.